These T cell receptor beta chains were read from a single sample in a study of blood T cell repertoires in COVID-19. The protocol was immunoSEQ multiplex PCR, while the TCRdb copy is restricted to in-frame clones and leaves out a portion. The sample lists 100,000 to 150,000 clones, roughly 91% occurring once. The sequenced sample was peripheral blood. The receptor set was obtained from a man aged 45-60 years with active or convalescent COVID-19. Both conserved end residues are part of each CDR3. A D gene is named only where the DNA matches it firmly. A clone size is listed for some rows: how often the clone was seen (once, few, many), or a class if it is expanded.

j_call d_call clone_size v_call cdr3_nt cdr3_aa
TRBJ1-2 TRBD1 NA TRBV2 TGTGCCGGACAGGGGCTGACCGGCTACACCTTC CAGQGLTGYTF
TRBJ2-7 TRBD1 NA TRBV3-1/TRBV3-2 TGTGCCAGCAGCAAACCGGGACAGGGTACCTACGAGCAGTACTTC CASSKPGQGTYEQYF
TRBJ2-2 NA NA TRBV10-3 TGTGCCATCAGTGAAGGCAGGGGCACCGGGGAGCTGTTTTTT CAISEGRGTGELFF
TRBJ2-1 TRBD2 few TRBV10-1 TGCGCCAGCAGTCCAACCGGGACTAGAGTTTTGGATGAGCAGTTCTTC CASSPTGTRVLDEQFF
TRBJ2-1 NA NA TRBV30 TGTGCCTGGAGTGCCGCAGACAATGAGCAGTTCTTC CAWSAADNEQFF
TRBJ1-4 NA NA TRBV21-1 TGTGCCAGCAGCAAAAATATAAGGTCGGCAGGTTGGAAGAATGAAAAACTGTTTTTT CASSKNIRSAGWKNEKLFF
TRBJ2-5 TRBD1 NA TRBV4-1 TGCGCCAGCAGCCTCTCTGGGACAGCCCAAGAGACCCAGTACTTC CASSLSGTAQETQYF
TRBJ2-7 TRBD1 NA TRBV19 TGTGCCAGTAGTATAGGCGGGACAGGAAACCGGGGGGAGCAGTACTTC CASSIGGTGNRGEQYF
TRBJ2-1 TRBD2 NA TRBV5-1 TGCGCCAGCAGCTTGGTGTTAGCGGGAGGGGCCTACAATGAGCAGTTCTTC CASSLVLAGGAYNEQFF
TRBJ2-5 NA NA TRBV2 TGTGCCAGCAGAGCAAGACAAATAGAGACCCAGTACTTC CASRARQIETQYF
TRBJ2-7 TRBD2 NA TRBV27 TGTGCCAGCAGTTTATGGGTCGGTACTAGCGGGAGTTACGAGCAGTACTTC CASSLWVGTSGSYEQYF
TRBJ1-4 NA NA TRBV7-2 TGTGCCAGCAGCTCCTTCCCCGTGGGGGCCACTAATGAAAAACTGTTTTTT CASSSFPVGATNEKLFF
TRBJ1-1 NA once TRBV5-1 TGCGCCAGCAGCTTGGCGTTGAACACTGAAGCTTTCTTT CASSLALNTEAFF
TRBJ1-6 TRBD1 NA TRBV3-1/TRBV3-2 TGTGCCAGCAGCCCTCAGACAGGGGGTGGGAATTCACCCCTCCACTTT CASSPQTGGGNSPLHF
TRBJ2-1 NA few TRBV19 TGTGCCACTGAGGGGGGGAGGAGCTCCTACAATGAGCAGTTCTTC CATEGGRSSYNEQFF
TRBJ2-7 TRBD2 NA TRBV11-2 TGTGCCAGCAGCTTCAAGACTAGCGGGGTAACCCGGTACTTC CASSFKTSGVTRYF
TRBJ2-6 NA NA TRBV24-1 TGTGCCACCAGTGACCCCGGGAGATCTGGGGCCAACGTCCTGACTTTC CATSDPGRSGANVLTF
TRBJ1-2 TRBD1 NA TRBV29-1 TGCAGCGTTACACCGGGACAGGGCCAACTTGGCTACACCTTC CSVTPGQGQLGYTF
TRBJ1-1 NA once TRBV21-1 TGTGCCAGCAGCTCGGGGGGCACTGAAGCTTTCTTT CASSSGGTEAFF
TRBJ1-2 TRBD1 NA TRBV7-2 TGTGCCAGCAGCTTAGCCCTTGGACAGGGACATGGCTACACCTTC CASSLALGQGHGYTF
TRBJ2-7 TRBD2 NA TRBV30 TGTGCCTGGAGCCCCCTCAGCGGGGGGCCCTACGAGCAGTACTTC CAWSPLSGGPYEQYF
TRBJ1-2 TRBD1 NA TRBV28 TGTGCCAGCAGTTTAGTACCGTCGGGACAGGGTTCTGGCTACACCTTC CASSLVPSGQGSGYTF
TRBJ2-2 TRBD2 once TRBV27 TGTGCCAGCAGTTTTTCGCGGGAGATCGGGGAGCTGTTTTTT CASSFSREIGELFF
TRBJ2-1 TRBD1 NA TRBV7-2 TGTGCCAGCAGCTTAGGAAGTCAGGGGGCTCAGTTCTTC CASSLGSQGAQFF
TRBJ2-2 TRBD2 NA TRBV19 TGTGCCAGTAGTATAGAGCGGGGGGCCGGGCTGTTTTTT CASSIERGAGLFF
TRBJ1-6 TRBD1 NA TRBV6-1 TGTGCCAGCAGTGACGGGACAGGAGAGTCACCCCTCCACTTT CASSDGTGESPLHF
TRBJ2-3 NA NA TRBV6-2/TRBV6-3 TGTGCCAGCGGCCCCTCTGGTCAGATACAGTATTTT CASGPSGQIQYF
TRBJ1-5 TRBD1 NA TRBV19 TGTGCCAGTAGTATGACCGGGACAGGGGGCCTTGGTCAGCCCCAGCATTTT CASSMTGTGGLGQPQHF